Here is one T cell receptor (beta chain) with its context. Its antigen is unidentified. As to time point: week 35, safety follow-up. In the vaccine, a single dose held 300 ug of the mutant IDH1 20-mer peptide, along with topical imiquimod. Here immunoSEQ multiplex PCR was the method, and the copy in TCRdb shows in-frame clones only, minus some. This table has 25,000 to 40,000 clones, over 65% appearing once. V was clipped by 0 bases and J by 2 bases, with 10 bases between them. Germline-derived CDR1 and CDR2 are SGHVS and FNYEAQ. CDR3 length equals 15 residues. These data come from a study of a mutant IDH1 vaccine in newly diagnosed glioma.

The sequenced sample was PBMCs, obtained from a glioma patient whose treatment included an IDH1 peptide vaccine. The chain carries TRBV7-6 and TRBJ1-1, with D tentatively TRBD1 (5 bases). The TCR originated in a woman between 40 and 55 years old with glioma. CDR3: CASSLALGGNTEAFF. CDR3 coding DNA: TGTGCCAGCAGCTTAGCGCTGGGGGGAAACACTGAAGCTTTCTTT.